The rows below give T cell receptor beta chains drawn from one sample of a study of vaccination effects on CD4 cells after COVID-19. The protocol was immunoSEQ multiplex PCR, while the TCRdb copy is restricted to in-frame clones and leaves out a portion. Here the sample spans more than 35,000 clones, approximately 77% being singletons. No antigens are known for them. Here the sequenced sample was CD4+ T cells from PBMCs cultured without peptide, taken after COVID-19 vaccination. These receptors came from a human donor who received a COVID-19 vaccine. Both conserved end residues are part of each CDR3. Fields, in order: V gene, clone size, J gene, D gene, CDR3 DNA, CDR3 protein. The D gene is left open where the match is weak. For some rows the clone size is stated as once, few or many, or as a class when expanded; others skip it.

>TRBV19|NA|TRBJ1-2|TRBD1
TGTGCCAGCCGAGGACAGGAGAATGGCTACACCTTC
CASRGQENGYTF
>TRBV5-8|NA|TRBJ1-2|TRBD1
TGTGCCAGCAGCTTGGGACAGGGTAACTATGGCTACACCTTC
CASSLGQGNYGYTF
>TRBV6-5|NA|TRBJ1-1|TRBD1
TGTGCCAGCAGCACGACAGGGATGAACACTGAAGCTTTCTTT
CASSTTGMNTEAFF
>TRBV24-1|NA|TRBJ2-3|NA
TGTGCCACCAGTGACCCAAATCCCTACACAGATACGCAGTATTTT
CATSDPNPYTDTQYF
>TRBV6-1|NA|TRBJ1-6|TRBD1
TGTGCCAGCAGTGAACTGTGGACAGGGTCCACACCCCTCCACTTT
CASSELWTGSTPLHF
>TRBV25-1|NA|TRBJ1-3|NA
TGTGCCAGCAGTGAATTGGCAGGGGCCAACTCTGGAAACACCATATATTTT
CASSELAGANSGNTIYF
>TRBV14|NA|TRBJ1-2|NA
TGTGCCAGCAGCCAAGATCGTGGGAGCTATGGCTACACCTTC
CASSQDRGSYGYTF
>TRBV2|NA|TRBJ1-1|NA
TGTGCCAGCAGTGGGCTGATGAACACTGAAGCTTTCTTT
CASSGLMNTEAFF
>TRBV18|NA|TRBJ1-3|NA
TGTGCCAGCTTTGGGCCATTCTCTGGAAACACCATATATTTT
CASFGPFSGNTIYF
>TRBV9|few|TRBJ1-2|NA
TGTGCCAGCAGCGTAGCGATGGGACCTGCGAACTATGGCTACACCTTC
CASSVAMGPANYGYTF
>TRBV14|NA|TRBJ1-1|NA
TGTGCCAGCAGCGACACAGGGATAGCAACTGAAGCTTTCTTT
CASSDTGIATEAFF
>TRBV6-4|once|TRBJ1-6|NA
TGTGCCAGCAGTGATGTCCTAGGCTCACCCCTCCACTTT
CASSDVLGSPLHF
>TRBV29-1|NA|TRBJ1-2|NA
TGCAGCGTTGAAGATGAAAGCAGTAACTATGGCTACACCTTC
CSVEDESSNYGYTF
>TRBV7-9|NA|TRBJ2-1|NA
TGTGCCAGCAGCCCTCCAGGAGCGGAGTACAATGAGCAGTTCTTC
CASSPPGAEYNEQFF